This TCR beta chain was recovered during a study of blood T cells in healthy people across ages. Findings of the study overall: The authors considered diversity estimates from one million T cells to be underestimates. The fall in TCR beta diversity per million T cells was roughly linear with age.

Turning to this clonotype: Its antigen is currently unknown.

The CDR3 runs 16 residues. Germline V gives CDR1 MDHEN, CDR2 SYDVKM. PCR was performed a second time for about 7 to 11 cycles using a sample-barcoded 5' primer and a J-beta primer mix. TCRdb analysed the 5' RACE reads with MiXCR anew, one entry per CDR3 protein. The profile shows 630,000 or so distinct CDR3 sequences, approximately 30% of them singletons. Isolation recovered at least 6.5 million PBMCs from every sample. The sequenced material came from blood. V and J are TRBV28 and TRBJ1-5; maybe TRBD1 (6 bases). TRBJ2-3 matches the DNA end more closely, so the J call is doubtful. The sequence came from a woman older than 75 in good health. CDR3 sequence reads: CASSPRLGRDNQPQYF. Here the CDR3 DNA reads TGTGCCAGCAGTCCGCGCCTGGGACGGGACAATCAGCCCCAGTATTTT.